The present TCR beta chain was sequenced within a study of T cell responses to AZD1222 COVID-19 vaccine. The protocol was immunoSEQ multiplex PCR, while the TCRdb copy is restricted to in-frame clones and leaves out a portion. The table lists about 260,000 clones, more than 85% of them singletons. This TCR was sampled from an adult in good health. The source material was peripheral blood, sampled on day 0 of AZD1222 vaccination.

In DNA form, the CDR3 reads TGTGCCAGCAGCCAAGGGCCCGGGACAGGGGGGAGCTCCTATAATTCACCCCTCCACTTT. It yields the protein CASSQGPGTGGSSYNSPLHF. The chain uses TRBV3-1 (or the pseudogene TRBV3-2) and TRBJ1-6; 11 bases align to TRBD1. The V and J ends lost 1 base and 0 bases, in that order; junction bases with no gene match: 8. Germline V gene sequence: CDR1 LGHDT, CDR2 YNNKEL (reference sequence). The CDR3 is 20 residues long.